Listed here are 5 T cell receptor beta chains from one sample, sequenced in a study of shared clonotypes between healthy human individuals. Repertoires were generated with immunoSEQ multiplex PCR, while TCRdb's copy carries only in-frame clones and drops some. The sample holds about 1 million clones, under 80% seen once. The sample consisted of memory CD4+ T cells sorted from blood. The subset was: CD45RA-negative fraction. All receptors come from a man aged 18 to 30 in good health.

This clone was seen more than once but under ten times. The chain couples TRBV7-2 to TRBJ2-5; 8 bases agree with TRBD2. Trimming cost V 4 bases and J 4 bases; bases outside gene matches: 5. CDR1 and CDR2 from the germline V gene are SGHTA and FQGNSA. The CDR3 is 14 residues long. The CDR3 region has the DNA TGTGCCAGCAGCTCCGGGAGGGCCCCAGAGACCCAGTACTTC. Residues: CASSSGRAPETQYF.

For this clone: Other DNA sequences of this sample code for an identical CDR3. The rearrangement links TRBV6-5 to TRBJ1-2; D gene unclear. The CDR3 has 13 residues. Germline CDR1 reads MNHEY; CDR2 reads SVGAGI. V lost 2 bases, J lost 2 bases, and 6 bases lay in between. The CDR3 DNA reads TGTGCCAGCAGTTACGCGGGCAACTATGGCTACACCTTC. It specifies CASSYAGNYGYTF.

This clone was detected a few times. The identical CDR3 is also encoded by other nucleotide sequences in the sample. CDR3 DNA: TGCGCCAGCAGCCTGACAGATACGCAGTATTTT. Translation: CASSLTDTQYF. This chain links TRBV5-1 with TRBJ2-3; D is uncertain. Trimming pared 4 bases from V and 3 bases from J, leaving 3 bases between. The CDR3 contains 11 residues. The germline gives CDR1 SGHRS, CDR2 YFSETQ.

V usage is TRBV10-3 and J usage is TRBJ2-7; D gene ambiguous. V lost 2 bases to trimming and J lost 9 bases, with 20 bases between them. This CDR3 contains 15 residues. Looked up from germline, CDR1 is ENHRY and CDR2 is SYGVKD. The CDR3 DNA reads as TGTGCCATCAGTGAGGGGCAAGTTGGTATGATCGGGCAGTACTTC. As protein: CAISEGQVGMIGQYF.

This clone was detected once. The gene calls are TRBV4-1 and TRBJ2-4, with TRBD2 identical over 8 bases. CDR1 MGHRA and CDR2 YSYEKL come from the germline V gene. V was clipped by 0 bases and J by 6 bases; unmatched bases: 4. This CDR3 contains 15 residues. CDR3 bases: TGCGCCAGCAGCCAAGATAGCGGGACTGTAAACATTCAGTACTTC. Translating gives CASSQDSGTVNIQYF.